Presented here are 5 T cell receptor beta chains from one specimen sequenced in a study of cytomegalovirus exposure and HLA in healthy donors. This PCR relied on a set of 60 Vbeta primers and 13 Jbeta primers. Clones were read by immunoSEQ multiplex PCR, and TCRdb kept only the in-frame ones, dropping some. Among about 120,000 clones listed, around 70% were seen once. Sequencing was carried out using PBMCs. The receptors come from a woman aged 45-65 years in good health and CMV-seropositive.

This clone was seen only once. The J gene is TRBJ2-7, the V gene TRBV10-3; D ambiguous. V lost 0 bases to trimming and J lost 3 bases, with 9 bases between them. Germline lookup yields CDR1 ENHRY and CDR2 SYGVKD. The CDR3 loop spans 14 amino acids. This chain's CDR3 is CAISESTGIYEQYF. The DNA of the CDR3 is TGTGCCATCAGTGAGTCGACTGGAATCTACGAGCAGTACTTC.

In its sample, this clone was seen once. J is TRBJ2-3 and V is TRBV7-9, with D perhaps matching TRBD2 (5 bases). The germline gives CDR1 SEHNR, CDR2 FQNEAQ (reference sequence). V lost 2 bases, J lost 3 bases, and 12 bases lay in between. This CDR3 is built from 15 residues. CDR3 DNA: TGTGCCAGCAGCTTATGGTCGTCGGGGACAGATACGCAGTATTTT. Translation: CASSLWSSGTDTQYF. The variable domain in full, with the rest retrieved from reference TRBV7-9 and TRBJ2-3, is DTGVSQNPRHKITKRGQNVTFRCDPISEHNRLYWYRQTLGQGPEFLTYFQNEAQLEKSRLLSDRFSAERPKGSFSTLEIQRTEQGDSAMYLCASSLWSSGTDTQYFGPGTRLTVL.

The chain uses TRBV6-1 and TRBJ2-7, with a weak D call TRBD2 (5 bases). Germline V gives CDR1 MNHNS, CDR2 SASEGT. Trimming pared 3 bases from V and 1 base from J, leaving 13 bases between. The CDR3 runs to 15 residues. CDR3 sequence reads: CASSDYMAGSYEQYF. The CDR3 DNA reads TGTGCCAGCAGTGACTATATGGCGGGTTCCTACGAGCAGTACTTC.

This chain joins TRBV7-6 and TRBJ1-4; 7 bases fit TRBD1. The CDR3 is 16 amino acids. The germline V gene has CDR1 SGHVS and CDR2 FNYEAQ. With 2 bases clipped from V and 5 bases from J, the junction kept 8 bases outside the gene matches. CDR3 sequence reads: CASSLSLAGGNEKLFF. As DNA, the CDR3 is TGTGCCAGCAGCTTATCCCTAGCAGGGGGGAATGAAAAACTGTTTTTT.

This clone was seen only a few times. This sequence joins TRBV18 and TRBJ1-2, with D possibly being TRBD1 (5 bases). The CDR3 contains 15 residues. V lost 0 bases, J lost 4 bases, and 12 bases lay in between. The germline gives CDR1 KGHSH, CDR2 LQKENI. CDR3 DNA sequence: TGTGCCAGCTCACCACCGCAGGGCTTAACCTATGGCTACACCTTC. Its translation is CASSPPQGLTYGYTF.